This T cell receptor (beta chain) was observed in a study of blood T cell repertoires in COVID-19. CDR3 size: 15 residues. The germline V gene has CDR1 MNHNY and CDR2 SVGAGI (reference sequence). The trim removed 2 bases at V and 7 bases at J, leaving 10 bases unmatched. In the original analysis: Nucleated cell number was recorded as an estimate derived from reference gene primer amplification. Clones were read by immunoSEQ multiplex PCR, and TCRdb kept only the in-frame ones, dropping some. That table supplies the V and J calls and clone size; D and trimming were determined from the DNA. The sample consists of about 180,000 clones, approximately 89% of them appearing once.

This clonotype was obtained from a middle-aged man with active or convalescent COVID-19. Source material: peripheral blood. This chain joins TRBV6-6 and TRBJ1-2; 7 bases line up with TRBD1. The CDR3 DNA is TGTGCCAGCAGTTACCCAGGACGACAGGGAGCTGGCTACACCTTC. Residues: CASSYPGRQGAGYTF.